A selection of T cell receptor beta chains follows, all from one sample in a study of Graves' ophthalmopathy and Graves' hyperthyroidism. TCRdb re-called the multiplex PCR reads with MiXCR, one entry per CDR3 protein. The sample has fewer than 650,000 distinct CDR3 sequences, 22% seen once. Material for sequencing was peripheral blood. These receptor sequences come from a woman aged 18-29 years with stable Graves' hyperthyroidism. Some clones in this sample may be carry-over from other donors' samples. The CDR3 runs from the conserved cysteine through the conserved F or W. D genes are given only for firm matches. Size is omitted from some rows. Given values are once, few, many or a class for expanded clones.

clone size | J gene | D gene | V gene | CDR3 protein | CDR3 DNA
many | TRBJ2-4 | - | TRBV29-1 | CSVELRLAKNIQYF | TGCAGCGTTGAACTAAGGCTAGCCAAAAACATTCAGTACTTC
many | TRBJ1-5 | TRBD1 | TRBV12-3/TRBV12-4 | CASSLGQGAGYSNQPQHF | TGTGCCAGCAGTTTAGGACAGGGGGCTGGATATAGCAATCAGCCCCAGCATTTT
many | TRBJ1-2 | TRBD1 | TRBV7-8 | CASSPLGQGSYGYTF | TGTGCCAGCAGCCCCTTGGGACAGGGTAGCTATGGCTACACCTTC
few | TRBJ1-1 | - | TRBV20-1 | CSASKEVEAFF | TGCAGTGCTAGCAAAGAGGTTGAAGCTTTCTTT
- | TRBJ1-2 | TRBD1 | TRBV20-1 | CSADRGGYTF | TGCAGTGCTGACAGGGGCGGCTACACCTTC
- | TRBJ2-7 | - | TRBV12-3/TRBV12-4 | CASSLEGLGDSYEQYF | TGTGCCAGCAGTTTAGAGGGGCTAGGGGACTCATACGAGCAGTACTTC
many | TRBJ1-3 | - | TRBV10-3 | CAIRNGISGNTIYF | TGTGCCATCAGAAACGGGATTTCAGGAAACACCATATATTTT
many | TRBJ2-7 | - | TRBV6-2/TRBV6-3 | CASDFGWGGSYEQYF | TGTGCCAGCGACTTCGGCTGGGGCGGCTCCTACGAGCAGTACTTC
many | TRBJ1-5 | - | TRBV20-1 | CSSGWPQHF | TGCAGTTCGGGCTGGCCCCAGCATTTT
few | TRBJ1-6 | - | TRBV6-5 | CASSYSRLSSYNSPLHF | TGTGCCAGCAGTTACTCACGGTTGAGCTCCTATAATTCACCCCTCCACTTT
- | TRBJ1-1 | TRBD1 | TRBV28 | CASSYQGAVNTEAFF | TGTGCCAGCAGCTACCAGGGGGCAGTGAACACTGAAGCTTTCTTT
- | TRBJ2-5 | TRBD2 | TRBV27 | CASSLRGLAGGQETQYF | TGTGCCAGCAGTTTAAGGGGACTAGCGGGGGGACAAGAGACCCAGTACTTC
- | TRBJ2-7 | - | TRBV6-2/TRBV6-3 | CASRDPQPHEQYF | TGTGCCAGCAGAGATCCTCAGCCTCACGAGCAGTACTTC
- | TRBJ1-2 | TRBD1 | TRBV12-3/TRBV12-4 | CASSSLTGTGGYTF | TGTGCCAGCAGTTCCTTGACAGGGACTGGTGGCTACACCTTC
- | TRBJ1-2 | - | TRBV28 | CASRSTGAHYGYTF | TGTGCCAGCAGGTCGACAGGTGCTCACTATGGCTACACCTTC
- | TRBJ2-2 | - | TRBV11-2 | CASSPRSLTGELFF | TGTGCCAGCAGTCCCCGGTCGCTCACCGGGGAGCTGTTTTTT
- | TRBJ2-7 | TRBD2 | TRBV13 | CASSFGTSGGLYEQYF | TGTGCCAGCAGCTTTGGGACTAGCGGAGGCCTTTACGAGCAGTACTTC
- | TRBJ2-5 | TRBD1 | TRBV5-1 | CASSLAGQGKATQYF | TGCGCCAGCAGCTTGGCCGGACAGGGAAAAGCGACCCAGTACTTC
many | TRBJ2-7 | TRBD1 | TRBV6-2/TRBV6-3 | CASSYRQQGYEQYF | TGTGCCAGCAGTTACCGACAACAGGGGTACGAGCAGTACTTC
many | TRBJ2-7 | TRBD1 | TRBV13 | CASSTGQGASEQYF | TGTGCCAGCAGCACCGGACAGGGGGCGTCTGAGCAGTACTTC
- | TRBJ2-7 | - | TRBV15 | CATSRGPGRDEQYF | TGTGCCACCAGCAGAGGCCCGGGAAGGGACGAGCAGTACTTC
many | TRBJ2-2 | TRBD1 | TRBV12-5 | CASGLVAGGYTGELFF | TGTGCTAGTGGTTTGGTTGCAGGGGGATACACCGGGGAGCTGTTTTTT
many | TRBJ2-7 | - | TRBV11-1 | CASSSPYSYEQYF | TGTGCCAGCAGCTCCCCTTACTCCTACGAGCAGTACTTC
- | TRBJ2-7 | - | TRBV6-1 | CASRSGADEQYF | TGTGCCAGCAGATCCGGGGCGGACGAGCAGTACTTC
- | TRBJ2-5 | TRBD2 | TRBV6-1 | CASRPGLAGLYQETQYF | TGTGCCAGCAGACCGGGACTAGCGGGCCTATACCAAGAGACCCAGTACTTC
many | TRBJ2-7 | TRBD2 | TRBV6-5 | CASSFDRGDHEQYF | TGTGCCAGCAGTTTTGATCGGGGGGACCACGAGCAGTACTTC